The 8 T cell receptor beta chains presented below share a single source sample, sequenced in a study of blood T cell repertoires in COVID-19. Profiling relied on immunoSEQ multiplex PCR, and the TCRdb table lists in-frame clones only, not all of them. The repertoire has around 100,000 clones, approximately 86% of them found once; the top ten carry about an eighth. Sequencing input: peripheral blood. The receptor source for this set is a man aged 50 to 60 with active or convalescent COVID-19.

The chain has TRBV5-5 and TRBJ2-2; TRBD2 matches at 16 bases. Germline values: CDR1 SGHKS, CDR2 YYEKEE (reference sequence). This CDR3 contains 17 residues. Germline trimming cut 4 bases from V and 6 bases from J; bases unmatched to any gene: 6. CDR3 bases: TGTGCCAGCAGCGGCGGGACTAGCGGGAGGGCCGCCGGGGAGCTGTTTTTT. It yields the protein CASSGGTSGRAAGELFF.

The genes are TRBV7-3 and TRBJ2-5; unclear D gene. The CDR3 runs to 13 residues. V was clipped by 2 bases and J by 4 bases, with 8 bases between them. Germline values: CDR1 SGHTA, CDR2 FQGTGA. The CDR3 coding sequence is TGTGCCAGCAGCTTACAACCGGGAGAGACCCAGTACTTC. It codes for CASSLQPGETQYF.

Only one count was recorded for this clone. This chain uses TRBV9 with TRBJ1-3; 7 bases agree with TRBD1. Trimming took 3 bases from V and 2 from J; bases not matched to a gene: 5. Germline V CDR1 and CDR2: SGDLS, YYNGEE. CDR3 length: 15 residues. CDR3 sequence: CASSDYQGAGNTIYF. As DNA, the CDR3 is TGTGCCAGCAGCGATTACCAGGGGGCTGGAAACACCATATATTTT. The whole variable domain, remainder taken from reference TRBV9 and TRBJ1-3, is DSGVTQTPKHLITATGQRVTLRCSPRSGDLSVYWYQQSLDQGLQFLIQYYNGEERAKGNILERFSAQQFPDLHSELNLSSLELGDSALYFCASSDYQGAGNTIYFGEGSWLTVV.

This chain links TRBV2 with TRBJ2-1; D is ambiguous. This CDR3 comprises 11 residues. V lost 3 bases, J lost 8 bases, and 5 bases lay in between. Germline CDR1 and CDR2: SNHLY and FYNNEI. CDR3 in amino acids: CASSEGDEQFF. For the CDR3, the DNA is TGTGCCAGCAGTGAGGGCGATGAGCAGTTCTTC.

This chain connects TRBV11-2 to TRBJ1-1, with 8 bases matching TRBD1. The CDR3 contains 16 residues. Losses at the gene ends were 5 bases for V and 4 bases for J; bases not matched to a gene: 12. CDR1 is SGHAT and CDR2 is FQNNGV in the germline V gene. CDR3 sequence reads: CASSLSTGGWTTEAFF. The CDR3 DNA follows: TGTGCCAGCAGCCTGAGTACAGGGGGATGGACCACTGAAGCTTTCTTT. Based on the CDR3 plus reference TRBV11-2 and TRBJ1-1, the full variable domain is EAGVAQSPRYKIIEKRQSVAFWCNPISGHATLYWYQQILGQGPKLLIQFQNNGVVDDSQLPKDRFSAERLKGVDSTLKIQPAKLEDSAVYLCASSLSTGGWTTEAFFGQGTRLTVV.

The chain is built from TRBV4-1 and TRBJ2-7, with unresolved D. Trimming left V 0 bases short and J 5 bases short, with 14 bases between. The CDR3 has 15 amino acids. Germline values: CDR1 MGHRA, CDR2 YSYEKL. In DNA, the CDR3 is TGCGCCAGCAGCCAAGAAACTATCCCCCCCGACGAGCAGTACTTC. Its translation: CASSQETIPPDEQYF.

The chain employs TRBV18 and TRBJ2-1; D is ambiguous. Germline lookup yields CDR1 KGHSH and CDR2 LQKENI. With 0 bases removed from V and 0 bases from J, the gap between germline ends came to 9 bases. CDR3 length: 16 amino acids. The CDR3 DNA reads TGTGCCAGCTCACCACCCGTGAGGAGCTCCTACAATGAGCAGTTCTTC. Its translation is CASSPPVRSSYNEQFF.

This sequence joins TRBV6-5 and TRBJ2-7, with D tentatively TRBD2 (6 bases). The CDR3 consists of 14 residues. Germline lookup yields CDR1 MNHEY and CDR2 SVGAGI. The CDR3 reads CQTGASPASYEQYF. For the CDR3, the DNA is TGTCAAACGGGAGCCAGCCCTGCGTCTTACGAGCAGTACTTC.